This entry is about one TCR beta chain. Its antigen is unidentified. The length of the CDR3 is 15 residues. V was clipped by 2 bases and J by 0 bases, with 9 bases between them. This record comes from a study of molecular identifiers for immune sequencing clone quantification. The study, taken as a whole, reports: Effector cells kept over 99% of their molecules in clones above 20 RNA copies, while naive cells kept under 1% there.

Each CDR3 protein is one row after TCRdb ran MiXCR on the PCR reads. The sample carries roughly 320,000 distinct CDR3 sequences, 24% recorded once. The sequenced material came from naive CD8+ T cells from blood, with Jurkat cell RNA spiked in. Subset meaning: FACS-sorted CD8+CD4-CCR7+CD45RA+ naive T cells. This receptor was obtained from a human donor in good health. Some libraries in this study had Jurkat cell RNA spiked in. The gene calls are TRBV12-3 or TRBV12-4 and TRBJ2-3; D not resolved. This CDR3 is CASSLFTTSTDTQYF. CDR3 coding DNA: TGTGCCAGCAGTTTATTCACCACTAGCACAGATACGCAGTATTTT.